These T cell receptor beta chains were read from a single sample in a study of T cell responses to AZD1222 COVID-19 vaccine. TCRdb keeps only in-frame clones here, not all; method: immunoSEQ multiplex PCR. The sample records tens of thousands of clones, around nine tenths being singletons. Specimen: peripheral blood, collected on day 0 of MenACWY control vaccination. Receptors were obtained from an adult in good health. Each CDR3 is given with its conserved first and last residue. A D gene is named only where the DNA matches it firmly. Clone size is shown for a subset of rows, as once, few, many or a class of expanded clone.

V gene,clone size,J gene,D gene,CDR3 DNA,CDR3 protein
TRBV7-9,.,TRBJ1-1,.,TGTGCCAGCAGCTTAGCGCGAGACCGTACTGAAGCTTTCTTT,CASSLARDRTEAFF
TRBV28,.,TRBJ1-5,.,TGTGCCAGCAGCCCAGACACGGAGGGCAATCAGCCCCAGCATTTT,CASSPDTEGNQPQHF
TRBV4-3,.,TRBJ2-1,TRBD2,TGCGCCAGCAGCCAAGATCCGCCGGGGGGATACAATGAGCAGTTCTTC,CASSQDPPGGYNEQFF
TRBV18,.,TRBJ1-1,.,TGTGCCAGCTCACCACGGACGGAAAACACTGAAGCTTTCTTT,CASSPRTENTEAFF
TRBV6-2/TRBV6-3,.,TRBJ2-7,TRBD2,TGTGCCAGCAGCGGACTAGCGGGAGACGAGCAGTACTTC,CASSGLAGDEQYF
TRBV24-1,.,TRBJ1-5,.,TGTGCCACCAGTGATACACAAGGACGTCAGCCCCAGCATTTT,CATSDTQGRQPQHF
TRBV19,.,TRBJ2-7,.,TGTGCCAGTAGTATGGAGGGACGCTACGAGCAGTACTTC,CASSMEGRYEQYF
TRBV7-2,.,TRBJ2-2,.,TGTGCCAGCAGCTTAAGGTCAACGAACACCGGGGAGCTGTTTTTT,CASSLRSTNTGELFF
TRBV11-2,.,TRBJ1-2,.,TGTGCCAGCAGCTTATTACGGGAGGGCTATGGCTACACCTTC,CASSLLREGYGYTF
TRBV6-6,.,TRBJ1-5,TRBD1,TGTGCCAGCAGTTCCCTACAGGGGGCTCGCGGTCAGCCCCAGCATTTT,CASSSLQGARGQPQHF
TRBV4-2,.,TRBJ2-5,.,TGTGCCAGCAGCCAATCCACAGGGTCGGCGAGGGAGACCCAGTACTTC,CASSQSTGSARETQYF
TRBV11-1,.,TRBJ1-2,.,TGTGCCAGCAGCTTTGACTGGGGACCCACTAACTATGGCTACACCTTC,CASSFDWGPTNYGYTF
TRBV19,once,TRBJ1-6,.,TGTGCCAGTAGTATTGGAGGGGGTCTCAATTCACCCCTCCACTTT,CASSIGGGLNSPLHF
TRBV7-2,.,TRBJ2-3,TRBD1,TGTGCCAGCAGCCCTCTGGGACAGGGGGCAACAGATACGCAGTATTTT,CASSPLGQGATDTQYF
TRBV7-9,.,TRBJ1-4,.,TGTGCCAGCAGCCGGACGGCCCCAACTAATGAAAAACTGTTTTTT,CASSRTAPTNEKLFF
TRBV28,.,TRBJ2-7,TRBD1,TGTGCCAGCAGTTTGACAGGGGGCAAGGGGTGGGAGCAGTACTTC,CASSLTGGKGWEQYF
TRBV6-5,.,TRBJ2-7,.,TGTGCCAGCAGTTTTCAGGGTTCCCCCTACGAGCAGTACTTC,CASSFQGSPYEQYF
TRBV28,.,TRBJ2-1,.,TGTGCCAGCACCCAGAGGGTCCGAAGCTCCTACAATGAGCAGTTCTTC,CASTQRVRSSYNEQFF
TRBV7-2,.,TRBJ1-1,TRBD1,TGTGCCAGCACTGGGACAGTTGAAGCTTTCTTT,CASTGTVEAFF
TRBV27,.,TRBJ1-4,.,TGTGCCAGCTCGGACGGATTTAATGAAAAACTGTTTTTT,CASSDGFNEKLFF
TRBV5-1,.,TRBJ2-5,.,TGCGCCAGCAGCTTGAGGATGGTGAGAGAGACCCAGTACTTC,CASSLRMVRETQYF
TRBV10-2,.,TRBJ1-5,.,TGCGCCAGCAATGGACTCAGGGTCGATCAGCCCCAGCATTTT,CASNGLRVDQPQHF
TRBV5-4,.,TRBJ1-6,TRBD1,TGTGCCAGCAGCCTACCGGGACAGACCAATTCACCCCTCCACTTT,CASSLPGQTNSPLHF
TRBV6-5,.,TRBJ2-5,.,TGTGCCAGCAGAGAGGGAGGTAGAGAGACCCAGTACTTC,CASREGGRETQYF
TRBV28,.,TRBJ2-1,.,TGTGCCAGCAGCTATAGCGGAGCAACCTACAATGAGCAGTTCTTC,CASSYSGATYNEQFF
TRBV4-3,.,TRBJ1-1,.,TGCGCCAGCAGCCAAGAAAGCTCATACACTGAAGCTTTCTTT,CASSQESSYTEAFF
TRBV3-1/TRBV3-2,.,TRBJ1-6,.,TGTGCCAGCAGCCCGGAGGGAGCCAAGCCGGGATCACCCCTCCACTTT,CASSPEGAKPGSPLHF
TRBV7-6,.,TRBJ1-3,.,TGTGCCAGCAGCCGACCCTCGGGTTCTGGAAACACCATATATTTT,CASSRPSGSGNTIYF
TRBV6-2/TRBV6-3,.,TRBJ2-1,.,TGTGCCAGCAGTTTGCAGATGTACTACAATGAGCAGTTCTTC,CASSLQMYYNEQFF
TRBV7-2,.,TRBJ2-2,TRBD1,TGTGCCAGCAGCCCCCTAGGGGGCAGGATAACCGGGGAGCTGTTTTTT,CASSPLGGRITGELFF
TRBV12-1,.,TRBJ2-1,.,TGTGCCAGCCCACGGGATGAGCAGTTCTTC,CASPRDEQFF
TRBV9,.,TRBJ1-4,.,TGTGCCAGCAGCGTACGCCTCGGGGGTGGTGAAAAACTGTTTTTT,CASSVRLGGGEKLFF
TRBV7-9,once,TRBJ1-4,TRBD1,TGTGCCAGCAGCTTAGGGCAGGGGGACGGGAATGAAAAACTGTTTTTT,CASSLGQGDGNEKLFF
TRBV3-1/TRBV3-2,.,TRBJ2-3,TRBD1,TGTGCCAGCAGAATCTCACAGGGGCCGCAGTATTTT,CASRISQGPQYF
TRBV4-1,.,TRBJ2-3,.,TGCGCCAGCAGCCAAGGGCAGACAAACACAGATACGCAGTATTTT,CASSQGQTNTDTQYF
TRBV19,.,TRBJ1-1,.,TGTGCCAGTAGTTTGACAGGTATGAACACTGAAGCTTTCTTT,CASSLTGMNTEAFF
TRBV5-4,.,TRBJ2-2,.,TGTGCCAGCAGCCTAGCGCCCGGGCTCGACACCGGGGAGCTGTTTTTT,CASSLAPGLDTGELFF
TRBV19,.,TRBJ2-5,.,TGTGCCAGTAGTATACAGGGTTTGGAGACCCAGTACTTC,CASSIQGLETQYF
TRBV9,.,TRBJ1-1,.,TGTGCCAGCAGCGTATATTTTGCAGGGGAAGCTTTCTTT,CASSVYFAGEAFF
TRBV6-4,.,TRBJ2-2,.,TGTGCCAGCCCTAGGCACAGGGCCCCCGGGGAGCTGTTTTTT,CASPRHRAPGELFF
TRBV7-2,.,TRBJ2-1,TRBD2,TGTGCCAGCAGCTTATGGCGGGAGTTCAATGAGCAGTTCTTC,CASSLWREFNEQFF
TRBV6-5,.,TRBJ1-2,.,TGTGCCAGCAGTTTAACGGGCAGGGACTATGGCTACACCTTC,CASSLTGRDYGYTF
TRBV6-5,once,TRBJ2-7,TRBD2,TGTGCCAGCAGTTACGGGACTAGCGGAACCTACGAGCAGTACTTC,CASSYGTSGTYEQYF
TRBV11-2,once,TRBJ2-4,TRBD1,TGTGCCAGCAGCTTACGGACAGGGGGATCCATTCAGTACTTC,CASSLRTGGSIQYF
TRBV6-5,.,TRBJ2-7,TRBD2,TGTGCCAGCAGTTACTCGGTAGCGGGGGACTCCTACGAGCAGTACTTC,CASSYSVAGDSYEQYF
TRBV19,.,TRBJ1-2,.,TGTGCCAGTAGTCCCGACCCCCCACGTATAGGTGGCTACACCTTC,CASSPDPPRIGGYTF
TRBV7-2,.,TRBJ2-7,TRBD2,TGTGCCAGCAGCGAGGTCCTGGCGGGAGTCCACGAGCAGTACTTC,CASSEVLAGVHEQYF
TRBV9,few,TRBJ1-1,.,TGTGCCAGCAGCGTATTAGGCAGGGCGGACACTGAAGCTTTCTTT,CASSVLGRADTEAFF
TRBV10-1,.,TRBJ2-7,.,TGCGCCAGCAGCGACGGTCTGCTCGAGCAGTACTTC,CASSDGLLEQYF
TRBV19,once,TRBJ1-1,.,TGTGCCAGTACCACCACAAATCCGGGACGGGAGAACACTGAAGCTTTCTTT,CASTTTNPGRENTEAFF
TRBV13,.,TRBJ1-2,TRBD1,TGTGCCAGCAGCTTATTAAAGGGGGCATGGAACTATGGCTACACCTTC,CASSLLKGAWNYGYTF
TRBV24-1,once,TRBJ2-2,.,TGTGCCACCAGTGATTCAAGGCAGGATTGGGCGGGGGAGCTGTTTTTT,CATSDSRQDWAGELFF
TRBV30,.,TRBJ2-1,.,TGTGCCTGGAGAGGGTTAGGTTACAATGAGCAGTTCTTC,CAWRGLGYNEQFF
TRBV11-2,.,TRBJ1-4,.,TGTGCCAGCAGCTGGGACGGGGGGGAACCGGGTGAAAAACTGTTTTTT,CASSWDGGEPGEKLFF
TRBV7-9,.,TRBJ1-2,TRBD1,TGTGCCAGCAGCCGGGACAGTTACTATGGCTACACCTTC,CASSRDSYYGYTF
TRBV9,.,TRBJ2-1,TRBD2,TGTGCCAGCAGCCCGCGTACCGGGACTAGCGGGTTCAATGAGCAGTTCTTC,CASSPRTGTSGFNEQFF
TRBV11-1,.,TRBJ2-2,.,TGTGCCAGCAGCTTACGTCGCCTCAACACCGGGGAGCTGTTTTTT,CASSLRRLNTGELFF
TRBV7-9,.,TRBJ1-2,.,TGTGCCAGCAGCTTAGTAACCGGGACTAACTATGGCTACACCTTC,CASSLVTGTNYGYTF
TRBV4-3,.,TRBJ2-7,TRBD2,TGCGCCAGCAGCCAAGCCCAGGGACTAGTCGAGCAGTACTTC,CASSQAQGLVEQYF
TRBV19,.,TRBJ2-2,.,TGTGCCAGTAGTACCGTCGTGGGTGGGGCGAACACCGGGGAGCTGTTTTTT,CASSTVVGGANTGELFF